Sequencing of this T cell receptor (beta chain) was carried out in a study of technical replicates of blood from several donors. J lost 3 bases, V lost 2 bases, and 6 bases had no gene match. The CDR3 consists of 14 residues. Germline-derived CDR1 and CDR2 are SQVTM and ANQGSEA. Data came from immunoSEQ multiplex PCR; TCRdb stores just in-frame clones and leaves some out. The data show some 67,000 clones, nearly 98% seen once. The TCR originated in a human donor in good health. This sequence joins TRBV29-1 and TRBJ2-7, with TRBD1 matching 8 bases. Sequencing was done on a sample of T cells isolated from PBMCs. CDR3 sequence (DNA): TGCAGCGTTGAACCCGGACAGGGTATCTACGAGCAGTACTTC. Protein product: CSVEPGQGIYEQYF.